This T cell receptor (beta chain) is drawn from a study of a mutant IDH1 vaccine in newly diagnosed glioma (dated by TCRdb to the early 2020s). As for the study more broadly: In the chemotherapy-containing groups, vaccination started alongside temozolomide cycles, whereas in patients who had radiotherapy alone it started 4-6 weeks after radiotherapy. Of the 30 or so patients who were treated, around 60% were male and approximately 40% were female, and the mean age was around 40 years. For exploratory analyses, around 26 treated patients had longitudinal TCRB deep sequencing done wherever samples were available. Peripheral blood samples were drawn at six visits, namely V03 (baseline), V05, V07, V10, V12 and V13. The week-35 safety follow-up took place at visit V12, and the week-47 end of study took place at visit V13. Before enrollment, most patients had been given radiochemotherapy with temozolomide as standard therapy, while the rest had received either radiotherapy alone or temozolomide alone. Study-level results and caveats: The authors stated that sample limitations prevented analyses of patient blood samples from being reproduced. Immune responses induced by the vaccine were seen in over 80% of patients across multiple MHC alleles. Availability determined which PBMC samples were chosen for TCRB deep sequencing. No apparent relationship was observed between pseudoprogression and alterations in the top peripheral T cell clonotypes detected by TCRB sequencing.

Libraries were constructed by the immunoSEQ multiplex PCR assay. The hsTCRB Kit was used according to the manufacturer's protocol to amplify rearranged TCR beta chain sequences. An Illumina MiSeq was used to sequence the TCRB libraries. As for how the authors treated the data: Demultiplexing, trimming and gene mapping were performed with the kit vendor's proprietary platform. Imported from immuneACCESS, the table was reduced by TCRdb to in-frame sequences with V and J called. These copies leave out some clones; in studies compared against another copy, an unresolved V gene accounts for under half, and the cause of the remainder is not known. That table is the source of V, J and clone size, and D and trimming were worked out from the DNA. For this sample the table gives tens of thousands of clones, of which about 82% were detected only once. Approximately 12% of the sample is held by the ten biggest clonotypes.

The meaning of the sample's time point label: week 35, safety follow-up. Every vaccine dose consisted of 300 ug of a 20-mer mutant IDH1 peptide in Montanide, administered subcutaneously together with topical imiquimod. Across visits V03 through V10, patients got a total of eight vaccinations, given in weeks 1, 3, 5, 7, 11, 15, 19 and 23. All donors had newly diagnosed IDH1-mutant astrocytomas of WHO grade 3 or 4 that showed loss of nuclear ATRX. The samples were drawn from NOA16, a multicentre, single-arm, open-label phase I trial in Germany that tested a mutant IDH1 peptide vaccine in humans for the first time. Genomic DNA for TCRB sequencing was extracted from EDTA blood using the DNeasy Blood and Tissue Kit. A note on this clone: Its binding antigen is unknown. The sample holds no much larger clone one base away, and base qualities are not on file.

Via the germline V gene (reference sequence), CDR1 is LNHDA and CDR2 SQIVND. The CDR3 starts with the cysteine, ends with the phenylalanine, and has 14 residues. The kept DNA is CDR3 alone, 42 bases in frame from the first base. Trimming takes 3 bases from V and 3 bases from J, and the germline ends sit 12 bases apart. This specimen consisted of PBMCs, obtained from a glioma patient whose treatment included an IDH1 peptide vaccine. The receptor was isolated from a man aged 40-55 years with glioma. The sequence joins TRBV19 to TRBJ2-7; a weak D assignment points to TRBD2 (6 bases agree). The CDR3 protein is CASSMGGPSYEQYF. The DNA sequence is TGTGCCAGTAGTATGGGAGGTCCGAGCTACGAGCAGTACTTC.